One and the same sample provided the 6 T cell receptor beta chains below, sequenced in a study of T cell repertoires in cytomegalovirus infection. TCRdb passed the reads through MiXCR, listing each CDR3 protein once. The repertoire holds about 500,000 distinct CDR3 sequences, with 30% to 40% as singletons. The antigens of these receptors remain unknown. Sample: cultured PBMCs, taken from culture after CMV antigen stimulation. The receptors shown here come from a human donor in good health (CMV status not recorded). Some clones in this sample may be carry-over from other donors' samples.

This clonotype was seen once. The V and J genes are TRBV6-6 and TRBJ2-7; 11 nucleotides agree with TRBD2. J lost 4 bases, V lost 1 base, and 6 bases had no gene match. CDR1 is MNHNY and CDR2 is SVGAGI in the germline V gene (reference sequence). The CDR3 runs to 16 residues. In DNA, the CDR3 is TGTGCCAGCAGTTACTTGACAACTAGCGGGAGATACGAGCAGTACGTC. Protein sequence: CASSYLTTSGRYEQYV.

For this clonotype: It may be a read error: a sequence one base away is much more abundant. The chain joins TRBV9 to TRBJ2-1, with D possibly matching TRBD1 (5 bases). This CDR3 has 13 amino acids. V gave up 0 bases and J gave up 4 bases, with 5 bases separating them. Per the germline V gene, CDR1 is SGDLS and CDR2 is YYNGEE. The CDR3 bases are TGTGCCAGCAGCGTAGAGGGGTACAATGAGCAGTTCTTC. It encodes CASSVEGYNEQFF. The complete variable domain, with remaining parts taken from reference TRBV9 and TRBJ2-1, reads DSGVTQTPKHLITATGQRVTLRCSPRSGDLSVYWYQQSLDQGLQFLIQYYNGEERAKGNILERFSAQQFPDLHSELNLSSLELGDSALYFCASSVEGYNEQFFGPGTRLTVL.

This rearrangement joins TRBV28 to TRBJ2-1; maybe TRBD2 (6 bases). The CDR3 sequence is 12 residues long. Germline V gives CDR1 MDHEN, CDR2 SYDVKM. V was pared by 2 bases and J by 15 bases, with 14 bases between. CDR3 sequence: CASSLGSLGGFF. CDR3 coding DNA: TGTGCCAGCAGTTTAGGCAGTCTGGGGGGGTTCTTC.

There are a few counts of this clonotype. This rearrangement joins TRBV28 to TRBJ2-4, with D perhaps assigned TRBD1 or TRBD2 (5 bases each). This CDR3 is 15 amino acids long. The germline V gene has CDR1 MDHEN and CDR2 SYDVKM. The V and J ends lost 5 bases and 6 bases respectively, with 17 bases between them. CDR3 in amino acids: CASSPGTLAGNIQYF. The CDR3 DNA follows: TGTGCCAGCAGTCCCGGGACGCTGGCGGGAAACATTCAGTACTTC.

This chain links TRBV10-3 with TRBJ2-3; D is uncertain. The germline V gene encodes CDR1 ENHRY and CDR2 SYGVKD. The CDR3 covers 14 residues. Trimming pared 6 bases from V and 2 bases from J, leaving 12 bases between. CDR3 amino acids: CAISSSSVTDTQYF. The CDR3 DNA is TGTGCCATCAGCAGCAGCTCCGTCACAGATACGCAGTATTTT.

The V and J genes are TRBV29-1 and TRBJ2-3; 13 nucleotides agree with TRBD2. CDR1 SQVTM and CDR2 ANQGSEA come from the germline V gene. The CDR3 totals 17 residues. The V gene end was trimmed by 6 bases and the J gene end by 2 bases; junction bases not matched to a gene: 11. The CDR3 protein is CSVVGLAGPPSTDTQYF. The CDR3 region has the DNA TGCAGCGTGGTGGGACTAGCGGGACCCCCTTCCACAGATACGCAGTATTTT.